This TCR beta chain was identified during a study of T cell responses to AZD1222 COVID-19 vaccine. Study-level findings and limits: Donors in the cohort were predominantly white British and more often female, and clonal diversity was possibly underestimated. Variant regions that are unmutated are reportedly the target of nearly half of spike-specific TCRs. Seropositive status at baseline applied to only five or six AZD1222 recipients.

As to this clone: The target antigen is unknown.

Generated by immunoSEQ multiplex PCR, the TCRdb table keeps only in-frame clones and is missing some. The data contain more than 85,000 clones, 91% of them singletons. CDR1 LGHDT and CDR2 YNNKEL come from the germline V gene (reference sequence). The CDR3 covers 14 residues. Trimming left V 4 bases short and J 0 bases short, with 10 bases between. Sequences were derived from peripheral blood, sampled on day 0 of AZD1222 vaccination. The TCR originated in an adult in good health. The rearrangement joins TRBV3-1 (or the pseudogene TRBV3-2) to TRBJ2-7; no firm D call. The chain's CDR3 is CASSPEHHSYEQYF. The DNA of the CDR3 is TGTGCCAGCAGCCCCGAGCACCACTCCTACGAGCAGTACTTC.